The T cell receptor beta chain under discussion was sequenced for a study of T cells in Graves' hyperthyroidism and ophthalmopathy. Thyroid ultrasound, orbital computed tomography, clinical symptoms, and serum thyroxine and TRAb underpinned diagnoses. The authors took PBMCs from over 8.5 ml fresh peripheral blood. V shed 5 bases and J 6 bases; nucleotides not matched to a gene: 14. Germline CDR1 is MNHNS and CDR2 is SASEGT. The CDR3 extends over 17 amino acids. Whole-study findings and limits: Most clonotypes expanded in the thyroid (above 0.001) were also present in blood.

Template material for amplifying TCR beta CDR3 regions consisted of RNA transcripts. With the HTBI primer set, the TCR CDR3 went through a first round of RT-PCR. TCRdb fed the multiplex PCR reads into MiXCR, producing one record per CDR3 protein. The sample holds around 580,000 distinct CDR3 sequences, approximately 15% seen once. The sample holds a few counts of this clonotype. Its cognate antigen is unknown. The chain combines TRBV6-1 with TRBJ2-2; 8 bases match TRBD1. The sample taken for sequencing was blood. This TCR came from a woman younger than 30 with Graves' hyperthyroidism. The CDR3 here is CASSSGQGRWAPGELFF. As DNA, the CDR3 is TGTGCCAGCAGTTCCGGACAGGGACGTTGGGCCCCCGGGGAGCTGTTTTTT.